This T cell receptor (beta chain) derives from a study of regulatory T cells in long-lasting Graves disease. iRepertoire HTBI primers and Arm-PCR of CDR3 regions built TCR beta libraries. A single record per CDR3 protein comes from TCRdb applying MiXCR to the multiplex PCR reads. Of approximately 400,000 distinct CDR3 sequences listed, about 16% are singletons. Specified time point: newly diagnosed GD, antithyroid drugs for less than 3 months. The TCR library was prepared using RNA isolated from PBMCs. The CDR3 runs to 14 residues. Germline loops: CDR1 MNHEY, CDR2 SVGEGT. V lost 4 bases to trimming and J lost 4 bases, with 11 bases between them. This clonotype was observed many times. These sequences were also reported in another study, on T cells in Graves' hyperthyroidism and ophthalmopathy.

The TCR originated in a woman aged 25 to 45 with Graves disease. The sequences come from peripheral blood mononuclear cells (PBMCs), collected at new diagnosis, from a patient treated with antithyroid drugs. The chain has TRBV6-2 or TRBV6-3 and TRBJ1-3; D is unclear. The DNA for the CDR3 is TGTGCCAGCAGTTTCGATGTCAGAGGAAACACCATATATTTT. Protein: CASSFDVRGNTIYF.